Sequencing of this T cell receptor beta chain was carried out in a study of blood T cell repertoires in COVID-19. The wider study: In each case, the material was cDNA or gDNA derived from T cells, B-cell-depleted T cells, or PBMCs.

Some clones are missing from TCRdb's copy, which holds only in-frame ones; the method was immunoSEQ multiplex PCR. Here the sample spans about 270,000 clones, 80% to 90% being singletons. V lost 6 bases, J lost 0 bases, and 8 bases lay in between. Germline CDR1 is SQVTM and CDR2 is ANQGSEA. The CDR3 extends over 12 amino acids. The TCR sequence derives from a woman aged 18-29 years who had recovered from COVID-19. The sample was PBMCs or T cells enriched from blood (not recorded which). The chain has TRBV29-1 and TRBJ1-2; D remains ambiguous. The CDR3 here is CSVNLANYGYTF. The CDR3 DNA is TGCAGCGTAAATCTAGCTAACTATGGCTACACCTTC. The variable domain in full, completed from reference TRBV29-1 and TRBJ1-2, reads SAVISQKPSRDICQRGTSLTIQCQVDSQVTMMFWYRQQPGQSLTLIATANQGSEATYESGFVIDKFPISRPNLTFSTLTVSNMSPEDSSIYLCSVNLANYGYTFGSGTRLTVV.